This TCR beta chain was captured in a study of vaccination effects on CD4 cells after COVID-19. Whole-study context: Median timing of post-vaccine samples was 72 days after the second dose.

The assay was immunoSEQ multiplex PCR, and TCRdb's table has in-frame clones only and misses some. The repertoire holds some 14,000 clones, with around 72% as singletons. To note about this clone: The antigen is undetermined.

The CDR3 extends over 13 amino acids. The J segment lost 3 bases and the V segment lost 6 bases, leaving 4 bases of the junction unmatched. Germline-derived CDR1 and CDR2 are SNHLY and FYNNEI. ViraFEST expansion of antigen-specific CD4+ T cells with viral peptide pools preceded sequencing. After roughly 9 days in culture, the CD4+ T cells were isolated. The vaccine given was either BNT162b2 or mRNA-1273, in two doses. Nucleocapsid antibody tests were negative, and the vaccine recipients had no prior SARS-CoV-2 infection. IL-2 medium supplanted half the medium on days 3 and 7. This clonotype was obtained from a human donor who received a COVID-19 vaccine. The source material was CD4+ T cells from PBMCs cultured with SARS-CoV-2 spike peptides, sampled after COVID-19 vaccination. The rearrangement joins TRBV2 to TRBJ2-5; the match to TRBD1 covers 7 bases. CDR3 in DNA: TGTGCCAGCAGCGGGGACAGTAAAGAGACCCAGTACTTC. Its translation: CASSGDSKETQYF.